The present T cell receptor beta chain was sequenced within a study of OX40 agonist ivuxolimab in advanced cancers. Study-level information: Aged about 20 to 80 with a mean of roughly 65 years, they were about 78% male. Three partial responders included one hepatocellular carcinoma patient and two cutaneous melanoma patients.

The study, taken as a whole, reports: Clonal expansion was seen in CD4+ and CD8+ blood T cells by week 6 at 0.1 to 3.0 mg/kg.

Blood sampling took place at baseline, cycle 4 day 1, and cycle 7 day 1. The V end was cut by 0 bases, the J end by 4 bases, with 16 bases between. CDR1 and CDR2 from the germline V gene are SGHRS and YFSETQ. The CDR3 has 16 amino acids. With regard to this clone: What it binds is not known.

Clones were sequenced by immunoSEQ multiplex PCR, and TCRdb holds only the in-frame ones, with some missing. The data show 40,000 to 60,000 clones, around 86% seen once. This chain links TRBV5-1 with TRBJ1-1; D gene ambiguous. The clonotype originates from an adult with an advanced solid tumor such as melanoma, head and neck, liver or kidney cancer. Sequencing was performed on CD4+ or CD8+ T cells sorted from blood, taken in a trial of the OX40 agonist ivuxolimab. The CDR3 here is CASSLGPRESGTEAFF. The CDR3 bases are TGCGCCAGCAGCTTGGGCCCACGCGAGAGTGGCACTGAAGCTTTCTTT.